The present T cell receptor (beta chain) was sequenced within a study of response to subunit inactivated influenza vaccine. TCRdb reprocessed the RT-PCR reads with MiXCR, giving one entry per CDR3 protein. The sample contains hundreds of thousands of distinct CDR3 sequences, approximately 14% of which appear only once. This clonotype was seen at least ten times. The antigen remains undetermined. Findings and limits, study-wide: A suggestion made by the authors is that each seasonal influenza vaccination recruits few new T cells.

Between the trimmed V and J ends, which lost 0 bases and 3 bases, there was a span of 15 bases. CDR3 size: 17 residues. Looked up from germline, CDR1 is SGHRS and CDR2 is YFSETQ. The TCR sequence derives from a man aged 50-60 years who received an inactivated influenza vaccine. The chain uses TRBV5-1 and TRBJ2-2; D is possibly TRBD1 (6 bases). Sequencing was performed on PBMCs from blood, taken 11 to 12 days after vaccination. Here the CDR3 DNA reads TGCGCCAGCAGCTTGGAAGGGGCAGGGGCCTACACCGGGGAGCTGTTTTTT. Protein product: CASSLEGAGAYTGELFF.